This TCR beta chain was sequenced during a study of T cells in Graves' hyperthyroidism and ophthalmopathy. Per the germline V gene, CDR1 is SGHTA and CDR2 is FQGNSA. V dropped 5 bases and J dropped 7; count of bases not matched to a gene: 8. The CDR3 loop spans 14 amino acids. It was RNA transcripts that yielded the amplified TCR beta CDR3 regions. HTBI primers were employed in a first-round RT-PCR of the TCR CDR3. TCRdb re-derived calls from the multiplex PCR reads in MiXCR, one entry per CDR3 protein. Here the sample spans hundreds of thousands of distinct CDR3 sequences, less than 25% being singletons. Each diagnosis drew on symptoms, thyroxine, TRAb, thyroid ultrasound and orbital computed tomography findings. This clonotype showed up many times.

The sequence was obtained from a man in his thirties or forties with Graves' ophthalmopathy. V is TRBV7-2 and J is TRBJ1-2; 9 bases are a match to TRBD1. Source material: blood. The CDR3 bases are TGTGCCAGCAGCCCCTCGGGACAGGGCCCTGGCTACACCTTC. This gives the protein CASSPSGQGPGYTF.